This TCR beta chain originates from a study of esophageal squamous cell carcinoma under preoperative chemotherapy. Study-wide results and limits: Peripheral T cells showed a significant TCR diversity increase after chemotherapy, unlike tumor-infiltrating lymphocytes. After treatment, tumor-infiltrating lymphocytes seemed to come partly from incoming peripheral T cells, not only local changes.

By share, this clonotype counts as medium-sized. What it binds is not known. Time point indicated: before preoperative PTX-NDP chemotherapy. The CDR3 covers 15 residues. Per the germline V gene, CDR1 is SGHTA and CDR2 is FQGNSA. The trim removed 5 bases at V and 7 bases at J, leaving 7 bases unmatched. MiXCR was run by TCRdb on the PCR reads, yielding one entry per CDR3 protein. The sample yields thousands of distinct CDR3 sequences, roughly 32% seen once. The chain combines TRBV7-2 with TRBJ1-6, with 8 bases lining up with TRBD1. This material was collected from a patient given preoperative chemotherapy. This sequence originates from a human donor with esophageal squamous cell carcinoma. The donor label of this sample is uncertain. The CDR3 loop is CASSRQGTENSPLHF. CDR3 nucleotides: TGTGCCAGCAGCCGACAGGGGACAGAAAATTCACCCCTCCACTTT.